The T cell receptor (beta chain) described here comes from a study of shared clonotypes between healthy human individuals. Using immunoSEQ multiplex PCR, the repertoire was profiled, and TCRdb retains in-frame clones only, with some absent. This table holds 1.5 million to 2.5 million clones, roughly 95% found once. Germline loops: CDR1 PRHDT, CDR2 FYEKMQ (reference sequence). The CDR3 spans 13 residues. Trimming pared 5 bases from V and 1 base from J, leaving 5 bases between. In the case of this clone: Other DNA sequences in the sample encode the same CDR3.

The naive CD8 population came from CD45RO-negative cells selected for CCR7, without terminally differentiated effector memory CD45RA+ cells. Material for sequencing was naive CD8+ T cells sorted from blood. The TCR sequence derives from a man between 18 and 29 years old in good health. The chain couples TRBV13 to TRBJ2-2; D call uncertain. CDR3 bases: TGTGCCAGCAGCCCAGGGAACACCGGGGAGCTGTTTTTT. Translating it yields CASSPGNTGELFF.